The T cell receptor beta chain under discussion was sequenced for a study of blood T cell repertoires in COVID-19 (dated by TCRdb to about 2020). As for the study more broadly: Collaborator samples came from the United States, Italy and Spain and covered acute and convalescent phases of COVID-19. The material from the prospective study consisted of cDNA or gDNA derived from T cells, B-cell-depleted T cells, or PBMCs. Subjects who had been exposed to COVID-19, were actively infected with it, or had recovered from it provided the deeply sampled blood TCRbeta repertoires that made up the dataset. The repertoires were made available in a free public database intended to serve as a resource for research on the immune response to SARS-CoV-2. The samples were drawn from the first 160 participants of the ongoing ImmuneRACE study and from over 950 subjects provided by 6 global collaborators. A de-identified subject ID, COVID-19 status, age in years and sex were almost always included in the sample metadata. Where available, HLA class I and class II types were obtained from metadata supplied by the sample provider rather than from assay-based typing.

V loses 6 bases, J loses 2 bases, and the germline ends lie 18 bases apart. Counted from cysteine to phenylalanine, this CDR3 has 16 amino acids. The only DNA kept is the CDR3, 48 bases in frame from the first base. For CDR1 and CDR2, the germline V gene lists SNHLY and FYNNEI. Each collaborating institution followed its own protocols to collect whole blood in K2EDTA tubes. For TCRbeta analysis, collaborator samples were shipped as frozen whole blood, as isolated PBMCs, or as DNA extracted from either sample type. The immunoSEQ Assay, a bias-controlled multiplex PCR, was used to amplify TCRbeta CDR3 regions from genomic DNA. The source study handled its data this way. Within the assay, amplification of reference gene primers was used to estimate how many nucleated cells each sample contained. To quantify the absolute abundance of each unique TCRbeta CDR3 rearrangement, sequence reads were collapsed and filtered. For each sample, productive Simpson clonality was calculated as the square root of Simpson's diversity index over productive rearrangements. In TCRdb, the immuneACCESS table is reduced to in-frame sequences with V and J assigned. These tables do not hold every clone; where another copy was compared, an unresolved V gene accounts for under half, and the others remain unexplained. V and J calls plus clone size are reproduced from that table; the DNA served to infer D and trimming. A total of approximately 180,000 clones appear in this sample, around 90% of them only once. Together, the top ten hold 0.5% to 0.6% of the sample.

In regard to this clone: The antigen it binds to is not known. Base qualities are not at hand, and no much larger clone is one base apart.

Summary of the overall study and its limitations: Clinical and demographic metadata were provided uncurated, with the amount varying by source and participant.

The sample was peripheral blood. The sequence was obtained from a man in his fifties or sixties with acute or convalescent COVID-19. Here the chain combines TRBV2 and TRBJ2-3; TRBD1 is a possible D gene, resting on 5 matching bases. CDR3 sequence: CASREREGATTDTQYF. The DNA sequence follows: TGTGCCAGCAGGGAACGTGAAGGGGCCACCACAGATACGCAGTATTTT.